This TCR beta chain comes out of a study of Ad26.COV2.S vaccination and SARS-CoV-2 variants. Background on the study: By the intramuscular route, Ad26.COV2.S was given once, or twice 56 days apart.

General study findings and limits: There was a possibility that the TCR breadth and depth analyses underestimated total T cell responses. Vaccine and placebo recipients had comparable breadth of non-spike TCRs.

The repertoire was sequenced with immunoSEQ multiplex PCR; TCRdb's copy has only in-frame clones and lacks some. The table includes around 310,000 clones, roughly nine tenths detected once. On this clone itself: Its antigen is undetermined.

The CDR3 has 17 amino acids. Trimming stripped 11 bases from V and 5 bases from J, with 28 bases between. As to treatment: roughly 19 received Ad26.COV2.S at low or high dose, single or two shots; 5 received placebo; per-sample allocation not given. Samples were taken on day 63 after the first vaccine or placebo injection. Vaccine was an Ad26 vector expressing Wuhan-strain SARS-CoV-2 spike. This receptor was obtained from a person between 18 and 59 years old who received the Ad26.COV2.S COVID-19 vaccine or a placebo. Source: peripheral blood, taken in a trial of Ad26.COV2.S vaccine versus placebo. The chain couples TRBV6-7 to TRBJ1-3; TRBD1 might be the D (5 bases). TRBV6-7 is classed as an ORF, of uncertain function. The CDR3 DNA follows: TGTGCCGGTAAAAGTTGGGGGGATTGGGTCGGGAGAAACACCATATATTTT. Its translation is CAGKSWGDWVGRNTIYF.